Reported below is one T cell receptor (beta chain). These data are taken from a study of blood T cell repertoires in COVID-19. In the authors' workflow: Amplification with reference gene primers provided the estimates of nucleated cell counts. TCRdb keeps only in-frame clones here, not all; method: immunoSEQ multiplex PCR. The D gene and trimming were derived from the DNA, and the V and J assignments and clone size from that table. Here the sample spans around 150,000 clones, roughly 87% being singletons. Deletions cut 0 bases from V and 12 bases from J, with 9 bases between. From germline, CDR1 is SGHDT and CDR2 YYEEEE. This CDR3 is 11 amino acids long.

Sequenced input: peripheral blood. The chain carries TRBV5-6 and TRBJ1-2; D unclear. This receptor was obtained from a woman aged 60-70 years who had recovered from COVID-19. The CDR3 loop reads CASSLAAENTF. The CDR3 DNA is TGTGCCAGCAGCTTGGCGGCGGAGAACACCTTC.